A single sample is the source of the 12 T cell receptor beta chains below, sequenced in a study of cytomegalovirus exposure and HLA in healthy donors. Only in-frame clones appear in the TCRdb table, and some are missing; sequencing was by immunoSEQ multiplex PCR. This table has more than 200,000 clones, about 90% appearing once. The sequenced sample consisted of PBMCs. The source of these receptors is a woman in her 30s in good health and CMV-seronegative.

The chain combines TRBV27 with TRBJ1-1, with D hard to call. The CDR3 is made up of 15 amino acids. Germline V lookup: CDR1 MNHEY, CDR2 SMNVEV (reference sequence). Deletions cut 3 bases from V and 0 bases from J, with 11 bases between. Written as DNA, the CDR3 is TGTGCCAGCAGTTTTACAGATTCTTTGAACACTGAAGCTTTCTTT. Translating it yields CASSFTDSLNTEAFF.

The table lists this clone with a few counts. The CDR3 spells CASTPTGVSYEQYF. As DNA, the CDR3 is TGTGCCAGCACCCCCACAGGGGTCTCCTACGAGCAGTACTTC. This chain uses TRBV28 with TRBJ2-7, with 7 bases aligning to TRBD1. The V and J ends lost 7 bases and 0 bases, in that order; junction bases with no gene match: 6. The CDR3 sequence is 14 residues long. The germline V gene encodes CDR1 MDHEN and CDR2 SYDVKM. The whole variable domain, remainder taken from reference TRBV28 and TRBJ2-7, is DVKVTQSSRYLVKRTGEKVFLECVQDMDHENMFWYRQDPGLGLRLIYFSYDVKMKEKGDIPEGYSVSREKKERFSLILESASTNQTSMYLCASTPTGVSYEQYFGPGTRLTVT.

This clone was observed a handful of times. V is TRBV19 and J is TRBJ1-2, with D possibly being TRBD1 (5 bases). This CDR3 is built from 15 residues. CDR1 and CDR2 from the germline V gene are LNHDA and SQIVND (reference sequence). Trimming took off 5 bases at V and 5 bases at J, with 18 bases between the two ends. The CDR3 nucleotides are TGTGCCAGTAGTCCGGCGCCCAGGGCTACTTATGGCTACACCTTC. Translating it yields CASSPAPRATYGYTF.

The V gene is TRBV19, the J gene TRBJ2-3; 14 bases map to TRBD2. The CDR3 is 16 residues long. V lost 5 bases and J lost 4; bases outside the gene matches: 5. Looked up from germline, CDR1 is LNHDA and CDR2 is SQIVND (reference sequence). The chain's CDR3 is CASSWGLAGVADTQYF. The CDR3 DNA sequence: TGTGCCAGTAGTTGGGGACTAGCGGGAGTAGCAGATACGCAGTATTTT.

V gene TRBV5-1 combines with J gene TRBJ2-2, with D possibly TRBD2 on 6 matching bases. The germline V gene has CDR1 SGHRS and CDR2 YFSETQ. This CDR3 is built from 14 residues. Trimming pared 4 bases from V and 4 bases from J, leaving 11 bases between. The CDR3 bases are TGCGCCAGCAGCCCTGGGGGAGGCACCGGGGAGCTGTTTTTT. Its protein is CASSPGGGTGELFF.

This chain joins TRBV28 and TRBJ1-5; 7 nucleotides align to TRBD1. CDR3 size: 15 residues. Losses at the gene ends were 6 bases for V and 8 bases for J; bases not matched to a gene: 13. Looked up from germline, CDR1 is MDHEN and CDR2 is SYDVKM. The CDR3 spells CASSVPQTGRKPQHF. The CDR3 DNA is TGTGCCAGCAGCGTCCCGCAGACAGGGCGGAAGCCCCAGCATTTT.

The chain links TRBV10-1 to TRBJ1-5, with 7 bases identical to TRBD1. Germline CDR1 is WNHNN and CDR2 is SYGVQD (reference sequence). The CDR3 runs to 15 residues. J gave up 5 bases and V 9 bases, and 13 bases lay outside the gene matches. CDR3 sequence: CASTNGTAHYQPQHF. CDR3 DNA sequence: TGCGCCAGTACAAACGGGACAGCACACTATCAGCCCCAGCATTTT.

The genes are TRBV4-2 and TRBJ1-3, with a weak D call TRBD1 (5 bases). V was clipped by 2 bases and J by 8 bases, with 19 bases between them. The germline gives CDR1 LGHNA, CDR2 YNFKEQ. The CDR3 has 16 amino acids. The CDR3 bases are TGTGCCAGCAGCCAACAGGGTGATTTAGCGTCGGACACCATATATTTT. Its translation: CASSQQGDLASDTIYF.

This chain connects TRBV29-1 to TRBJ2-1, with 9 bases identical to TRBD2. The CDR3 runs 13 residues. Looked up from germline, CDR1 is SQVTM and CDR2 is ANQGSEA. The ends lost 6 bases at V and 3 bases at J; junction bases unmatched: 3. Here the CDR3 reads CSVQREVYNEQFF. In DNA, the CDR3 is TGCAGCGTACAGCGGGAGGTCTACAATGAGCAGTTCTTC.

This clone was detected a few times. This chain uses TRBV7-9 with TRBJ2-7, with D unresolved. V was clipped by 6 bases and J by 3 bases, with 9 bases between them. Germline CDR1 reads SEHNR; CDR2 reads FQNEAQ (reference sequence). The CDR3 is 12 amino acids. The CDR3 region has the DNA TGTGCCAGCAGTCTGGCCCACTACGAGCAGTACTTC. It specifies CASSLAHYEQYF.

The chain recombines TRBV6-1 with TRBJ2-7; D gene uncertain. The CDR3 runs 12 residues. Looked up from germline, CDR1 is MNHNS and CDR2 is SASEGT. Trimming took 4 bases from V and 2 from J, leaving 6 bases between them. The DNA for the CDR3 is TGTGCCAGCAGTGGCCCAACCTACGAGCAGTACTTC. Amino acid sequence: CASSGPTYEQYF.

The chain couples TRBV5-1 to TRBJ2-7, with 9 bases that match TRBD2. V shed 3 bases and J 2 bases; nucleotides not matched to a gene: 3. The CDR3 contains 14 residues. Germline V CDR1 and CDR2: SGHRS, YFSETQ. CDR3 in DNA: TGCGCCAGCAGCTCAGAGCGGGGGGCCTACGAGCAGTACTTC. Translating it yields CASSSERGAYEQYF.